The rows below give T cell receptor beta chains drawn from one sample of a study of blood T cell repertoires in COVID-19. TCRdb's table, derived via immunoSEQ multiplex PCR, lists solely in-frame clones and lacks some. The table includes some 170,000 clones, about three quarters detected once. Material for sequencing was peripheral blood. The origin of the receptors is a woman aged 45-59 years with active or convalescent COVID-19. Both conserved end residues are part of each CDR3. D genes are given only for firm matches. Only part of the rows carry a size: once, few, many, or a class if the clone is expanded.

D gene	V gene	J gene	clone size	CDR3 DNA	CDR3 protein
TRBD2	TRBV7-3	TRBJ2-7	-	TGTGCCAGCAGCTTAGTAGCTAGCGGATACTACGAGCAGTACTTC	CASSLVASGYYEQYF
-	TRBV21-1	TRBJ2-6	-	TGTGCCAGCAGCAAAGAGGTACCGGACAGCTTCTCTGGGGCCAACGTCCTGACTTTC	CASSKEVPDSFSGANVLTF
TRBD1	TRBV4-3	TRBJ2-7	-	TGCGCCAGCAGCCATTCTACCGGGACAGGCCGAAACGAGCAGTACTTC	CASSHSTGTGRNEQYF
TRBD1	TRBV19	TRBJ2-3	once	TGTGCCAGTAGTCCCGGGACAGCCGATACGCAGTATTTT	CASSPGTADTQYF
TRBD1	TRBV9	TRBJ2-7	-	TGTGCCAGCAGCTTAGGGACAGGGATCTACGAGCAGTACTTC	CASSLGTGIYEQYF
TRBD1	TRBV9	TRBJ2-5	-	TGTGCCAGCAGCGTAGCAGGGGGAGAGACCCAGTACTTC	CASSVAGGETQYF
TRBD2	TRBV27	TRBJ2-7	once	TGTGCCAGCAGTTTAATGTTCGGGGAGGGGTACGAGCAGTACTTC	CASSLMFGEGYEQYF
TRBD1	TRBV29-1	TRBJ1-1	-	TGCAGCGGTTGGGGACAGGGTGTCACTGAAGCTTTCTTT	CSGWGQGVTEAFF
-	TRBV5-1	TRBJ1-1	-	TGCGCCAGCCGTTCGACGGCGGTAGGGAACACTGAAGCTTTCTTT	CASRSTAVGNTEAFF
TRBD2	TRBV28	TRBJ2-1	-	TGTGCCAGCGGTGGGCTAGCGGGAAATTGGGCCTACAATGAGCAGTTCTTC	CASGGLAGNWAYNEQFF
-	TRBV7-5	TRBJ1-5	-	TGTGTCAGAAGCACCTCCGGGACAGGGGGCAAGAGCAATCAGCCCCAGCATTTT	CVRSTSGTGGKSNQPQHF
TRBD1	TRBV7-2	TRBJ1-4	-	TGTGCCAGCAGCAGCCGGGACAGGGGATTTGAAAAACTGTTTTTT	CASSSRDRGFEKLFF